This record covers a single T cell receptor (beta chain). The entry originates in a study of shared T cell receptors in the human thymus. This CDR3 contains 15 residues. Trimming cost V 0 bases and J 1 base, with 9 bases left between them. Germline-derived CDR1 and CDR2 are LNHDA and SQIVND (reference sequence). Sequencing used immunoSEQ multiplex PCR; TCRdb keeps in-frame clones, though not all of them. The sample includes approximately 68,000 clones, over 90% seen only once; the top ten take approximately 0.03%. Sample: thymocytes. The chain is built from TRBV19 and TRBJ2-5; tentatively, D is TRBD1 (6 bases). This clonotype was sampled from a human donor. The CDR3 loop is CASSIDFRGQETQYF. The CDR3 DNA is TGTGCCAGTAGTATAGATTTCAGGGGCCAAGAGACCCAGTACTTC.